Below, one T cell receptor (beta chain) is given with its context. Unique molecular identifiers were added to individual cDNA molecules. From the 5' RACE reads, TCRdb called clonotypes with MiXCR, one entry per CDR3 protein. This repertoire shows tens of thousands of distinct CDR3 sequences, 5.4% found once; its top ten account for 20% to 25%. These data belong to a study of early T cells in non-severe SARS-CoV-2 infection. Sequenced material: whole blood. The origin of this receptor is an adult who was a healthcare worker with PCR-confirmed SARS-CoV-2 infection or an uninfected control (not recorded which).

CDR3 loop: CASSIGTGATDTQYF. Written as DNA, the CDR3 is TGCGCCAGCAGCATAGGGACAGGGGCCACAGATACGCAGTATTTT. The chain joins TRBV5-1 to TRBJ2-3, with 10 nucleotides matching TRBD1. Germline-derived CDR1 and CDR2 are SGHRS and YFSETQ. After removal of 4 bases from V and 2 bases from J, the junction contained 4 bases not matched to a gene. This CDR3 is built from 15 residues.